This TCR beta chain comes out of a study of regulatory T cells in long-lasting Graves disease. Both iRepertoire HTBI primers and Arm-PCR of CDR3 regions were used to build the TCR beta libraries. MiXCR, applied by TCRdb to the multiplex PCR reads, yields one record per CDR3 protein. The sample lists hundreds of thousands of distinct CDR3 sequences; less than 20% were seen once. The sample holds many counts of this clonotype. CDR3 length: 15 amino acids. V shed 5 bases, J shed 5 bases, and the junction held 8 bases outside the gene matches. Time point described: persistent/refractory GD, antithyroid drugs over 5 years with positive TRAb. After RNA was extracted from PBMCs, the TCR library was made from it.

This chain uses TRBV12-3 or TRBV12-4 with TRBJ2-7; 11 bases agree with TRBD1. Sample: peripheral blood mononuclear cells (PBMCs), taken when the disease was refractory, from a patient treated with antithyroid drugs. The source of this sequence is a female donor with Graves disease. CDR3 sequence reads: CASSPGQGARNEQYF. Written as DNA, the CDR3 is TGTGCCAGCAGTCCCGGACAGGGGGCGAGAAACGAGCAGTACTTC.